These 9 T cell receptor beta chains originate from one sample sequenced in a study of blood T cell repertoires in COVID-19. The data were produced by immunoSEQ multiplex PCR, yet TCRdb's version contains in-frame clones alone and is incomplete. The sample comprises some 70,000 clones, approximately 80% of which are singletons, and roughly two fifths rests with the top ten. Sequencing input: peripheral blood. Receptor source: a man aged 80 or over with acute or convalescent COVID-19.

This chain links TRBV6-1 with TRBJ2-7; a weak D match, TRBD2 (6 bases). Germline CDR1 is MNHNS and CDR2 is SASEGT. Trimming cost V 4 bases and J 5 bases, with 27 bases left between them. This CDR3 has 18 residues. The CDR3 DNA sequence: TGTGCCAGCAGTGTACCCACGTCCGCCAGGAGGGGAAATGACGAGCAGTACTTC. Amino acids: CASSVPTSARRGNDEQYF.

The chain combines TRBV3-1 (or the pseudogene TRBV3-2) with TRBJ1-1; D is unclear. This CDR3 contains 13 residues. The V gene lost 4 bases and the J gene lost 8 bases, with 14 bases spanning the gap. The germline gives CDR1 LGHDT, CDR2 YNNKEL (reference sequence). CDR3 DNA sequence: TGTGCCAGCAGCCCGGGGTGGGGTGCCGAAGCTTTCTTT. Protein sequence: CASSPGWGAEAFF.

The J gene is TRBJ2-5, the V gene TRBV9, with 7 bases lining up with TRBD2. CDR1 is SGDLS, CDR2 YYNGEE, per germline. V was pared by 3 bases and J by 5 bases, with 7 bases of the junction left unmatched. This CDR3 region has 14 residues. The CDR3 nucleotides are TGTGCCAGCAGCGAAAAAGCGGGGATGGAGACCCAGTACTTC. Its protein product is CASSEKAGMETQYF.

The rearrangement uses TRBV9 and TRBJ2-7; the D gene is possibly TRBD1 (5 bases). V was shortened by 2 bases and J by 3 bases, with 12 bases between the two germline ends. CDR1 SGDLS and CDR2 YYNGEE come from the germline V gene. The CDR3 length is 14 residues. The CDR3 loop is CASSVLGVGYEQYF. DNA for the CDR3: TGTGCCAGCAGCGTTTTAGGGGTTGGCTACGAGCAGTACTTC.

The chain has TRBV2 and TRBJ1-6, with D uncertain. The CDR3 is 15 residues long. The V and J ends lost 3 bases and 6 bases respectively, with 12 bases between them. Germline V gene data show CDR1 as SNHLY and CDR2 as FYNNEI. CDR3 region: CASSEGSGGNSPLHF. DNA of the CDR3: TGTGCCAGCAGTGAGGGTTCAGGTGGTAATTCACCCCTCCACTTT. The complete variable domain, with remaining parts taken from reference TRBV2 and TRBJ1-6, reads EPEVTQTPSHQVTQMGQEVILRCVPISNHLYFYWYRQILGQKVEFLVSFYNNEISEKSEIFDDQFSVERPDGSNFTLKIRSTKLEDSAMYFCASSEGSGGNSPLHFGNGTRLTVT.

The CDR3 protein is CATSDTGTGADTQYF. The CDR3 nucleotides are TGTGCCACCAGTGACACAGGGACAGGCGCAGATACGCAGTATTTT. V and J are TRBV24-1 and TRBJ2-3; 8 bases match TRBD1. The CDR3 totals 15 residues. V shed 4 bases and J 4 bases; nucleotides not matched to a gene: 6. The germline CDR1 and CDR2 sequences are KGHDR and SFDVKD.

This clone was detected only once. The genes are TRBV29-1 and TRBJ2-5; D might be TRBD1 (5 bases). This CDR3 comprises 18 residues. Trimming removed 1 base from V and 6 bases from J, with 27 bases in between. Germline values: CDR1 SQVTM, CDR2 ANQGSEA. The CDR3 protein is CSVEGRGRTTTVHQTQYF. CDR3 DNA sequence: TGCAGCGTTGAAGGGAGAGGTAGGACAACCACGGTCCATCAGACCCAGTACTTC.

This chain uses TRBV27 with TRBJ2-6; maybe TRBD2 (5 bases). CDR3 length: 17 amino acids. Germline loops: CDR1 MNHEY, CDR2 SMNVEV (reference sequence). V was cut by 3 bases and J by 2 bases, with 14 bases left in between. CDR3 loop: CASSFSAGGTGANVLTF. The CDR3 nucleotides read TGTGCCAGCAGTTTCTCCGCAGGAGGTACTGGGGCCAACGTCCTGACTTTC.

The genes are TRBV11-2 and TRBJ2-3; 10 bases are a match to TRBD2. The germline gives CDR1 SGHAT, CDR2 FQNNGV. Losses at the gene ends were 6 bases for V and 6 bases for J; bases not matched to a gene: 9. The CDR3 is made up of 15 amino acids. CDR3 DNA: TGTGCCAGCAGGCCACTAGCGGGAATATCGGATACGCAGTATTTT. This encodes CASRPLAGISDTQYF.